Below are 19 T cell receptor beta chains sequenced from a single sample in a study of blood T cells in healthy people across ages. Next came a second PCR, run for about 6 to 11 cycles, which used a sample-barcoded 5' primer along with a J-beta primer mix. Using its own MiXCR run on the 5' RACE reads, TCRdb lists one record per CDR3 protein. The data contain over 950,000 distinct CDR3 sequences, 35% to 45% of them singletons. Source material: blood. These receptors were collected from a man between 18 and 29 years old in good health.

This chain connects TRBV7-6 to TRBJ1-4; 8 bases agree with TRBD1. The ends lost 1 base at V and 9 bases at J; junction bases unmatched: 4. The CDR3 runs 14 residues. The germline V gene encodes CDR1 SGHVS and CDR2 FNYEAQ. CDR3 protein: CASSLVQGAKKLFF. The CDR3 DNA follows: TGTGCCAGCAGCTTAGTGCAGGGGGCAAAAAAACTGTTTTTT.

The rearrangement uses TRBV6-5 and TRBJ1-2; D is unclear. Germline values: CDR1 MNHEY, CDR2 SVGAGI. The CDR3 is made up of 15 amino acids. V was trimmed by 5 bases and J by 3 bases, leaving 16 bases between them. The CDR3 here is CASSLTYPPDYGYTF. The DNA of the CDR3 is TGTGCCAGCAGTCTAACCTATCCTCCGGACTATGGCTACACCTTC.

The genes are TRBV7-2 and TRBJ2-3, with 8 positions matching TRBD1. Trimming took 0 bases from V and 3 from J; bases not matched to a gene: 5. Germline V lookup: CDR1 SGHTA, CDR2 FQGNSA. The CDR3 is 16 residues long. Written as DNA, the CDR3 is TGTGCCAGCAGCTTAGCGCCGACAGGGGTTACAGATACGCAGTATTTT. It encodes CASSLAPTGVTDTQYF. The full variable domain, with the rest looked up from reference TRBV7-2 and TRBJ2-3, is GAGVSQSPSNKVTEKGKDVELRCDPISGHTALYWYRQSLGQGLEFLIYFQGNSAPDKSGLPSDRFSAERTGGSVSTLTIQRTQQEDSAVYLCASSLAPTGVTDTQYFGPGTRLTVL.

This sequence joins TRBV11-2 and TRBJ2-2; D is undetermined. Per germline, CDR1 SGHAT and CDR2 FQNNGV. The CDR3 covers 13 residues. The germline V and J ends were trimmed by 3 bases and 6 bases, with 8 bases remaining between them. This chain's CDR3 is CASSFGGAGELFF. The CDR3 DNA is TGTGCCAGCAGCTTCGGTGGGGCCGGGGAGCTGTTTTTT.

The chain links TRBV6-2 or TRBV6-3 to TRBJ2-5; D is undetermined. Germline CDR1 and CDR2: MNHEY and SVGEGT. CDR3 length equals 14 residues. V lost 4 bases and J 5 bases, leaving 14 bases between the germline ends. CDR3 in amino acids: CASSSAHSPETQYF. CDR3 bases: TGTGCCAGCAGTTCCGCCCACAGCCCGGAGACCCAGTACTTC.

The V gene is TRBV4-2, the J gene TRBJ2-3; D is ambiguous. Germline CDR1 reads LGHNA; CDR2 reads YNFKEQ. V was pared by 1 base and J by 0 bases, with 11 bases between. The CDR3 loop spans 16 amino acids. CDR3 amino acids: CASSQVSTASTDTQYF. The DNA of the CDR3 is TGTGCCAGCAGCCAAGTGTCTACAGCTAGCACAGATACGCAGTATTTT.

The V call is TRBV21-1, the J call TRBJ2-3; the D call of TRBD1 is as the table states it, not checked on the DNA. TRBV21-1 is noted as a pseudogene. The CDR3 runs to 15 residues. The CDR3: CASSPGTSSTDTRYF. The DNA for the CDR3 is TGTGCCAGCAGCCCCGGGACGTCCTCCACAGATACGCGGTATTTT.

The chain carries TRBV6-5 and TRBJ1-2; 8 bases are a match to TRBD1. CDR3 length equals 16 residues. The V gene end was trimmed by 5 bases and the J gene end by 2 bases; junction bases not matched to a gene: 10. Germline values: CDR1 MNHEY, CDR2 SVGAGI. The CDR3: CASSPPRTGQNYGYTF. CDR3 DNA sequence: TGTGCCAGCAGTCCCCCGCGGACAGGGCAAAACTATGGCTACACCTTC.

This chain uses TRBV6-6 with TRBJ2-7; no clear D gene. Germline assignment: CDR1 MNHNY and CDR2 SVGAGI (reference sequence). Trimming took 0 bases from V and 0 from J, leaving 6 bases between them. This CDR3 is built from 14 residues. DNA for the CDR3: TGTGCCAGCAGTTACTCTAAGACCTCCTACGAGCAGTACTTC. It encodes CASSYSKTSYEQYF.

The chain employs TRBV3-1 and TRBJ1-2, with a possible D match to TRBD1 (5 bases). V gave up 6 bases and J gave up 2 bases, with 13 bases separating them. The CDR3 runs 14 residues. Germline-derived CDR1 and CDR2 are LGHDT and YNNKEL (reference sequence). CDR3 DNA: TGTGCCAGCAGGAACGACAGACTAAACTATGGCTACACCTTC. This encodes CASRNDRLNYGYTF.

The chain carries TRBV3-1 and TRBJ1-2; perhaps TRBD1 as D (6 bases). Trimming left V 5 bases short and J 7 bases short, with 17 bases between. Germline V gene sequence: CDR1 LGHDT, CDR2 YNNKEL (reference sequence). This CDR3 has 14 amino acids. The CDR3 sequence: CASSTLRGASGYTF. As DNA, the CDR3 is TGTGCCAGCAGCACCTTGAGGGGGGCCTCTGGCTACACCTTC.

There are a few counts of this clonotype. The chain has TRBV7-9 and TRBJ1-2, with 11 bases lining up with TRBD1. The CDR3 spans 14 residues. J gave up 5 bases and V 5 bases, and 4 bases lay outside the gene matches. Germline V gene sequence: CDR1 SEHNR, CDR2 FQNEAQ (reference sequence). CDR3 DNA: TGTGCCAGCAGCACGGACAGGGGGCTTTATGGCTACACCTTC. This gives the protein CASSTDRGLYGYTF. Full variable domain (rest looked up from reference TRBV7-9 and TRBJ1-2): DTGVSQNPRHKITKRGQNVTFRCDPISEHNRLYWYRQTLGQGPEFLTYFQNEAQLEKSRLLSDRFSAERPKGSFSTLEIQRTEQGDSAMYLCASSTDRGLYGYTFGSGTRLTVV.

The chain couples TRBV27 to TRBJ2-3; 7 nucleotides match TRBD2. Germline V gene data show CDR1 as MNHEY and CDR2 as SMNVEV (reference sequence). V trimming: 0 bases; J trimming: 4 bases; junction bases outside the gene matches: 7. The CDR3 is 16 residues long. CDR3 residues: CASSLSGGGSADTQYF. CDR3 sequence (DNA): TGTGCCAGCAGTTTATCGGGCGGGGGATCGGCAGATACGCAGTATTTT.

This chain connects TRBV7-2 to TRBJ1-2; possibly TRBD1 for D (6 bases). Germline values: CDR1 SGHTA, CDR2 FQGNSA. V shed 2 bases and J shed 5 bases, with 15 bases lying between them. The CDR3 sequence is 15 residues long. The CDR3 region is CASSLYLQQGYGYTF. The DNA of the CDR3 is TGTGCCAGCAGCTTATATCTACAACAGGGATATGGCTACACCTTC.

This clonotype was counted a few times. The chain recombines TRBV9 with TRBJ1-4, with D possibly being TRBD1 (5 bases). V was trimmed by 4 bases and J by 4 bases, leaving 17 bases between them. CDR3 size: 16 residues. Germline CDR1 reads SGDLS; CDR2 reads YYNGEE. The CDR3: CASSPGAASLNEKLFF. The CDR3 DNA reads TGTGCCAGCAGCCCCGGGGCAGCCTCACTTAATGAAAAACTGTTTTTT.

The chain has TRBV7-2 and TRBJ2-5; 14 positions match TRBD2. V shed 6 bases and J 11 bases; nucleotides not matched to a gene: 23. The CDR3 is made up of 19 amino acids. Germline V lookup: CDR1 SGHTA, CDR2 FQGNSA. CDR3 sequence: CASSKTGTSGGPRYNEQYF. The CDR3, as DNA: TGTGCCAGCAGTAAGACCGGGACTAGCGGGGGCCCTAGATACAATGAGCAGTACTTC.

The chain uses TRBV20-1 and TRBJ1-4, with D unresolved. The CDR3 runs 14 residues. V lost 3 bases and J lost 0, with 8 bases in between. Germline CDR1 is DFQATT and CDR2 is SNEGSKA (reference sequence). CDR3 protein: CSASAVSTNEKLFF. The CDR3 region has the DNA TGCAGTGCTAGTGCGGTCTCAACTAATGAAAAACTGTTTTTT.

This clonotype occurred a few times. At one end the junction does not follow the germline gene, possibly because of a read error. The chain joins TRBV29-1 to TRBJ2-3; 7 bases agree with TRBD2. Germline V gives CDR1 SQVTM, CDR2 ANQGSEA. CDR3 length: 15 amino acids. This chain's CDR3 is CSVEGSGPSTDTQYF. Written as DNA, the CDR3 is TGCAGCGTGGAAGGTAGCGGGCCAAGCACAGATACGCAGTATTTT.

This clonotype was picked up a small number of times. The chain links TRBV25-1 to TRBJ1-1; 8 nucleotides align to TRBD1. The CDR3 covers 11 residues. V shed 3 bases, J shed 11 bases, and the junction held 2 bases outside the gene matches. Germline CDR1 reads MGHDK; CDR2 reads SYGVNS. CDR3 in amino acids: CASSEGDRAFF. As DNA, the CDR3 is TGTGCCAGCAGTGAGGGGGACAGGGCTTTCTTT. The variable domain in full, with the rest retrieved from reference TRBV25-1 and TRBJ1-1, is EADIYQTPRYLVIGTGKKITLECSQTMGHDKMYWYQQDPGMELHLIHYSYGVNSTEKGDLSSESTVSRIRTEHFPLTLESARPSHTSQYLCASSEGDRAFFGQGTRLTVV.